These 25 T cell receptor beta chains originate from one sample sequenced in a study of T cell responses to AZD1222 COVID-19 vaccine. Sequencing used immunoSEQ multiplex PCR; TCRdb keeps in-frame clones, though not all of them. Here the sample spans just over 60,000 clones, around 75% being singletons. The sample was peripheral blood, taken on day 0 of AZD1222 vaccination. These receptors came from an adult in good health.

The chain is built from TRBV5-5 and TRBJ1-1, with D perhaps matching TRBD1 (5 bases). Deletions cut 0 bases from V and 4 bases from J, with 16 bases between. The CDR3 spans 16 residues. Germline loops: CDR1 SGHKS, CDR2 YYEKEE (reference sequence). CDR3 in DNA: TGTGCCAGCAGCTTGGCCTGGAAGGGGTCCGCCACTGAAGCTTTCTTT. Residues: CASSLAWKGSATEAFF.

As DNA, the CDR3 is TGTGCCAGCAGTTACTTCGGGGGGAATTCACCCCTCCACTTT. This codes for CASSYFGGNSPLHF. The chain is built from TRBV6-2 or TRBV6-3 and TRBJ1-6, with D maybe TRBD1 (5 bases). Looked up from germline, CDR1 is MNHEY and CDR2 is SVGEGT. V was clipped by 1 base and J by 7 bases, with 8 bases between them. CDR3 length: 14 residues.

The V and J genes are TRBV7-6 and TRBJ1-1; D possibly corresponds to TRBD1 (6 bases). The V gene lost 5 bases and the J gene lost 1 base, with 14 bases spanning the gap. CDR3 length: 15 residues. From germline, CDR1 is SGHVS and CDR2 FNYEAQ. The DNA for the CDR3 is TGTGCCAGCAGCCCAATGGGGGGGGCGAACACTGAAGCTTTCTTT. Its translation is CASSPMGGANTEAFF.

The V call is TRBV7-8, the J call TRBJ1-3, with D maybe TRBD1 (6 bases). CDR3 length: 17 residues. The V and J ends lost 5 bases and 0 bases respectively, with 17 bases between them. CDR1 and CDR2 from the germline V gene are SGHVS and FQNEAQ. This CDR3 is CASSPYRVKSSGNTIYF. CDR3 nucleotide sequence: TGTGCCAGCAGCCCCTACAGGGTGAAGAGCTCTGGAAACACCATATATTTT.

The rearrangement links TRBV7-2 to TRBJ1-3, with a possible D match to TRBD1 (5 bases). Germline V gives CDR1 SGHTA, CDR2 FQGNSA. There are 14 residues in the CDR3. The V gene lost 5 bases and the J gene lost 8 bases, with 16 bases spanning the gap. In DNA, the CDR3 is TGTGCCAGCAGCAACCGGGGAGCCAGGGACACCATATATTTT. Translation gives CASSNRGARDTIYF.

The V and J genes are TRBV19 and TRBJ2-1, with 11 bases that match TRBD2. Germline CDR1 and CDR2: LNHDA and SQIVND (reference sequence). V shed 7 bases and J 9 bases; nucleotides not matched to a gene: 11. This CDR3 has 15 residues. Here the CDR3 reads CASMPTSGGVGEQFF. In DNA form, the CDR3 reads TGTGCCAGTATGCCAACTAGCGGGGGAGTGGGTGAGCAGTTCTTC. The entire variable domain, with the rest obtained from reference TRBV19 and TRBJ2-1, is as follows: DGGITQSPKYLFRKEGQNVTLSCEQNLNHDAMYWYRQDPGQGLRLIYYSQIVNDFQKGDIAEGYSVSREKKESFPLTVTSAQKNPTAFYLCASMPTSGGVGEQFFGPGTRLTVL.

The genes are TRBV11-2 and TRBJ1-3; D is unresolved. Trimming took 1 base from V and 4 from J, leaving 11 bases between them. The germline CDR1 and CDR2 sequences are SGHAT and FQNNGV. The CDR3 is made up of 15 amino acids. The CDR3 loop is CASSLVRGSGNTIYF. The CDR3 DNA reads as TGTGCCAGCAGCTTAGTCCGTGGGTCCGGAAACACCATATATTTT.

The V and J genes are TRBV27 and TRBJ1-5, with D possibly being TRBD1 (6 bases). Germline CDR1 MNHEY, CDR2 SMNVEV (reference sequence). The CDR3 contains 16 residues. Trimming stripped 6 bases from V and 3 bases from J, with 18 bases between. The CDR3 reads CASRGDRTNFNQPQHF. In nucleotides, the CDR3 is TGTGCCAGCAGGGGAGACAGGACAAACTTCAATCAGCCCCAGCATTTT.

This clone was seen a few times. The chain joins TRBV5-6 to TRBJ2-3; D remains unclear. Trimming removed 1 base at V and 6 bases at J, with 9 bases between. Germline assignment: CDR1 SGHDT and CDR2 YYEEEE. The CDR3 totals 13 residues. As DNA, the CDR3 is TGTGCCAGCAGCTTGCAGGCCGCGGATACGCAGTATTTT. It is translated as CASSLQAADTQYF.

This clone was found a few times. The chain joins TRBV6-5 to TRBJ1-1; D gene uncertain. Germline lookup yields CDR1 MNHEY and CDR2 SVGAGI. The CDR3 has 14 amino acids. The V end lost 6 bases, the J end lost 1 base, and 12 bases lay between the germline ends. The CDR3 nucleotides read TGTGCCAGCAGCCCGGTCGCAGGGAACACTGAAGCTTTCTTT. Translating it yields CASSPVAGNTEAFF.

This clone was seen a few times. The chain uses TRBV4-1 and TRBJ2-1; 10 positions match TRBD1. The V gene end was trimmed by 2 bases and the J gene end by 9 bases; junction bases not matched to a gene: 10. Germline-derived CDR1 and CDR2 are MGHRA and YSYEKL. The CDR3 runs 16 residues. The CDR3 DNA follows: TGCGCCAGCAGCCAATCCGGGACAGGGGAGAGGGCTGAGCAGTTCTTC. It is translated as CASSQSGTGERAEQFF.

The chain uses TRBV4-3 and TRBJ2-7; D gene ambiguous. V lost 0 bases to trimming and J lost 1 base, with 10 bases between them. The CDR3 consists of 15 residues. CDR1 is LGHNA, CDR2 YSLEER, per germline. The chain's CDR3 is CASSQEVSNSYEQYF. In DNA form, the CDR3 reads TGCGCCAGCAGCCAAGAAGTCAGTAATTCCTACGAGCAGTACTTC.

J is TRBJ1-3 and V is TRBV4-1; 10 bases are a match to TRBD1. Germline V gives CDR1 MGHRA, CDR2 YSYEKL. CDR3 size: 16 residues. V shed 2 bases and J 7 bases; nucleotides not matched to a gene: 8. The CDR3 spells CASSQPLGDRGNTIYF. Written as DNA, the CDR3 is TGCGCCAGCAGCCAACCCCTGGGGGACAGGGGCAACACCATATATTTT.

This chain links TRBV6-2 or TRBV6-3 with TRBJ1-2; D is ambiguous. The V and J ends lost 0 bases and 2 bases respectively, with 10 bases between them. Germline CDR1 MNHEY, CDR2 SVGEGT. The CDR3 runs 15 residues. The CDR3 DNA follows: TGTGCCAGCAGTTACTCGGGCAGACCGAACTATGGCTACACCTTC. It yields the protein CASSYSGRPNYGYTF.

This rearrangement joins TRBV6-2 or TRBV6-3 to TRBJ2-3; 10 bases match TRBD2. The CDR3 extends over 16 amino acids. Germline CDR1 MNHEY, CDR2 SVGEGT. The J segment lost 2 bases and the V segment lost 2 bases, leaving 4 bases of the junction unmatched. CDR3 in amino acids: CASSYASGGDTDTQYF. The CDR3 nucleotides read TGTGCCAGCAGTTACGCTAGCGGGGGCGACACAGATACGCAGTATTTT.

A few counts support this clone. The chain carries TRBV19 and TRBJ1-2; 7 bases are shared with TRBD1. The CDR3 has 15 residues. V trimming: 7 bases; J trimming: 6 bases; junction bases outside the gene matches: 14. CDR1 and CDR2 from the germline V gene are LNHDA and SQIVND (reference sequence). CDR3 nucleotide sequence: TGTGCCAGTACCAGGACAGGCAGAGGAGGAGATGGCTACACCTTC. Its translation is CASTRTGRGGDGYTF.

The chain joins TRBV6-5 to TRBJ2-2; D possibly matches TRBD1 or TRBD2 (6 bases each). The V end lost 5 bases, the J end lost 7 bases, and 14 bases lay between the germline ends. Germline V gives CDR1 MNHEY, CDR2 SVGAGI. There are 14 residues in the CDR3. For the CDR3, the DNA is TGTGCCAGCAGTCCTAAGGGGGGCCACGGGGAGCTGTTTTTT. Amino acid sequence: CASSPKGGHGELFF.

This rearrangement joins TRBV7-2 to TRBJ2-1; 9 bases line up with TRBD1. This CDR3 is built from 13 residues. Trimming took 5 bases from V and 8 from J; bases not matched to a gene: 4. Germline CDR1 is SGHTA and CDR2 is FQGNSA. The CDR3 reads CASSLRDRDEQFF. DNA of the CDR3: TGTGCCAGCAGCCTCCGGGACAGGGATGAGCAGTTCTTC.

The rearrangement joins TRBV6-6 to TRBJ2-1; D gene uncertain. The V gene's germline CDR1 is MNHNY and CDR2 SVGAGI (reference sequence). There are 14 residues in the CDR3. Trimming removed 4 bases from V and 2 bases from J, with 9 bases in between. Written as DNA, the CDR3 is TGTGCCAGCAGTTTTACCGGGCCCTACAATGAGCAGTTCTTC. Residues: CASSFTGPYNEQFF.

This clone was seen only a few times. The chain recombines TRBV19 with TRBJ1-2; possibly TRBD1 for D (5 bases). Trimming cost V 1 base and J 2 bases, with 17 bases left between them. Germline V gene data show CDR1 as LNHDA and CDR2 as SQIVND (reference sequence). The CDR3 covers 17 residues. The CDR3 nucleotides are TGTGCCAGTAGTATAGTCGGCAGGGAGGTGGAGAACTATGGCTACACCTTC. Its translation: CASSIVGREVENYGYTF. The whole variable domain, filled in from reference TRBV19 and TRBJ1-2, reads DGGITQSPKYLFRKEGQNVTLSCEQNLNHDAMYWYRQDPGQGLRLIYYSQIVNDFQKGDIAEGYSVSREKKESFPLTVTSAQKNPTAFYLCASSIVGREVENYGYTFGSGTRLTVV.

V and J are TRBV7-3 and TRBJ2-4, with 7 bases lining up with TRBD1. CDR1 is SGHTA, CDR2 FQGTGA, per germline. The V gene end was trimmed by 6 bases and the J gene end by 8 bases; junction bases not matched to a gene: 7. This CDR3 has 13 residues. The DNA for the CDR3 is TGTGCCAGCAGTATTACTCAGGGGGACATTCAGTACTTC. It yields the protein CASSITQGDIQYF. The variable domain in full, with the rest retrieved from reference TRBV7-3 and TRBJ2-4, is GAGVSQTPSNKVTEKGKYVELRCDPISGHTALYWYRQSLGQGPEFLIYFQGTGAADDSGLPNDRFFAVRPEGSVSTLKIQRTERGDSAVYLCASSITQGDIQYFGAGTRLSVL.

The chain combines TRBV19 with TRBJ2-1; D remains ambiguous. The germline gives CDR1 LNHDA, CDR2 SQIVND (reference sequence). With 6 bases removed from V and 0 bases from J, the gap between germline ends came to 12 bases. The CDR3 has 15 amino acids. Written as DNA, the CDR3 is TGTGCCAGTAGCCCCCGGGCCCTCTCCTACAATGAGCAGTTCTTC. This codes for CASSPRALSYNEQFF. Supplemented by reference TRBV19 and TRBJ2-1, the full variable domain reads DGGITQSPKYLFRKEGQNVTLSCEQNLNHDAMYWYRQDPGQGLRLIYYSQIVNDFQKGDIAEGYSVSREKKESFPLTVTSAQKNPTAFYLCASSPRALSYNEQFFGPGTRLTVL.

Here the CDR3 DNA reads TGTGCCTTAAGACAGTACACCGGGGAGCTGTTTTTT. Translating it yields CALRQYTGELFF. V gene TRBV6-5 combines with J gene TRBJ2-2, with TRBD1 as a possible D gene (5 bases). The CDR3 sequence is 12 residues long. The germline V gene encodes CDR1 MNHEY and CDR2 SVGAGI. V was trimmed by 11 bases and J by 3 bases, leaving 10 bases between them.

The gene calls are TRBV6-2 or TRBV6-3 and TRBJ2-1; TRBD1 might be the D (6 bases). Germline assignment: CDR1 MNHEY and CDR2 SVGEGT. The CDR3 consists of 19 residues. Between the trimmed V and J ends, which lost 4 bases and 4 bases, there was a span of 26 bases. This CDR3 reads CASSWRAGAKGAGYNEQFF. CDR3 nucleotides: TGTGCCAGCAGTTGGCGGGCAGGGGCAAAGGGAGCAGGGTACAATGAGCAGTTCTTC.

This clone occurred once. This rearrangement joins TRBV5-1 to TRBJ2-7, with unresolved D. Trimming removed 1 base from V and 2 bases from J, with 19 bases in between. The CDR3 is 17 amino acids. The germline V gene encodes CDR1 SGHRS and CDR2 YFSETQ. CDR3 loop: CASSLRVIGEPPYEQYF. The CDR3 DNA reads as TGCGCCAGCAGCTTGAGAGTCATAGGAGAACCGCCCTACGAGCAGTACTTC.